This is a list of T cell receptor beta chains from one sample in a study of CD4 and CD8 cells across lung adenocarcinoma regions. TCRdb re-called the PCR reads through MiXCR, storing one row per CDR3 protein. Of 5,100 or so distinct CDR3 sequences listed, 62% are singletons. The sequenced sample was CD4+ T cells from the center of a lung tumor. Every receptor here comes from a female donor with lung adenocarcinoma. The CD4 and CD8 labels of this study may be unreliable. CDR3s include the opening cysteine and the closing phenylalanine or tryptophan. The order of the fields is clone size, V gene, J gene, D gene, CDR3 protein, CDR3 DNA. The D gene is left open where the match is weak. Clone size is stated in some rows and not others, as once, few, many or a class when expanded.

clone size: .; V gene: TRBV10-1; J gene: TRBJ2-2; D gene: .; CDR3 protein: CASSAQNTGELFF; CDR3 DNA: TGCGCCAGCAGTGCACAGAACACCGGGGAGCTGTTTTTT
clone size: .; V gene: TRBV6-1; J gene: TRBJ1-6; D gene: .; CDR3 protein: CASSEVSPLHF; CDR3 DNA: TGTGCCAGCAGTGAAGTCTCACCCCTCCACTTT
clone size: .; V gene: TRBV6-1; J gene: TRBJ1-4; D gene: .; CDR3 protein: CASWRPDNEKLFF; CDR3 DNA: TGTGCCAGCTGGCGACCAGACAATGAAAAACTGTTTTTT
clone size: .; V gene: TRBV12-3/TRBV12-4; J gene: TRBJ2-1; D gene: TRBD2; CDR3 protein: CASSPGTSGRTAQFF; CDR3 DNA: TGTGCCAGCAGTCCTGGGACTAGCGGGAGGACTGCGCAGTTCTTC
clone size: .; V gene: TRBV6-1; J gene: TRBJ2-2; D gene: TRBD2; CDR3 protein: CASRATSVTNTGELFF; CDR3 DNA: TGTGCCAGCAGAGCTACTAGCGTAACGAACACCGGGGAGCTGTTTTTT
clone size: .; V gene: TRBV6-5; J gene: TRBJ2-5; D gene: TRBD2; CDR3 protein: CASSYSSGRGETQYF; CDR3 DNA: TGTGCCAGCAGTTACTCCAGCGGGAGAGGAGAGACCCAGTACTTC
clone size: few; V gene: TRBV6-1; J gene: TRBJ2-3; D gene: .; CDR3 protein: CASSEALGGSTDTQYF; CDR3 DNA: TGTGCCAGCAGTGAAGCGCTTGGCGGGAGCACAGATACGCAGTATTTT
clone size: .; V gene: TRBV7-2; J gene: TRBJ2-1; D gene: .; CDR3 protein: CASSAGGARSYGELFF; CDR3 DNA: TGTGCCAGCAGCGCCGGAGGTGCCAGGTCCTACGGGGAGCTGTTTTTC
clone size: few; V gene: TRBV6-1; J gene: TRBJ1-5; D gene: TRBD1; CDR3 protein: CASSVSGGRGNQPQHF; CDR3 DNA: TGTGCCAGCAGTGTGTCAGGGGGCCGGGGCAATCAGCCCCAGCATTTT
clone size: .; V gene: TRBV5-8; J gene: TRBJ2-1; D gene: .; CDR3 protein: CASSLPRTEQFF; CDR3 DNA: TGTGCCAGCAGCTTACCTCGGACAGAGCAGTTCTTC
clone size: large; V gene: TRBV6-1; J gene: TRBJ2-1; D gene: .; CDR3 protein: CASSDSLAGAYNEQFF; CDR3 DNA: TGTGCCAGCAGTGATTCTCTCGCGGGGGCGTACAATGAGCAGTTCTTC
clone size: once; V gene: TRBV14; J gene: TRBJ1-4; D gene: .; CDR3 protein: CASSQFEKLFF; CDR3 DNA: TGTGCCAGCAGCCAATTTGAAAAACTGTTTTTT
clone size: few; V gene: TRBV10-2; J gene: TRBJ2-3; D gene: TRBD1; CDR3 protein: CASGDSQTDTQYF; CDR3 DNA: TGCGCCAGCGGGGACAGCCAGACAGATACGCAGTATTTT
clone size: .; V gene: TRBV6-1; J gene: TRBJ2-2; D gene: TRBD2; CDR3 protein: CASRKLAGGGTGELFF; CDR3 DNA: TGTGCCAGCAGGAAACTAGCGGGAGGTGGCACCGGGGAGCTGTTTTTT
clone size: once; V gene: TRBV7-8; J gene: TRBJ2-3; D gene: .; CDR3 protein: CASSLAGARPETQYF; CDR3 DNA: TGTGCCAGCAGCTTAGCTGGGGCGAGACCAGAGACGCAGTATTTC
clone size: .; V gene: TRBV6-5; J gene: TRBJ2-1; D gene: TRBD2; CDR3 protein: CASSYSGLAGEGSF; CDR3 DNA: TGTGCCAGCAGTTACTCGGGACTAGCGGGAGAGGGTTCCTTC
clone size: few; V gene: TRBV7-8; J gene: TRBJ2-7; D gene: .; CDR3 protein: CASSLGLDGEQYF; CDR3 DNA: TGTGCCAGCAGCTTAGGGTTGGACGGCGAGCAGTACTTC
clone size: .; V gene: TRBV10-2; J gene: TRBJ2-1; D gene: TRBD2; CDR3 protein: CASSDGTSGHNEQFF; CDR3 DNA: TGCGCCAGCAGTGACGGGACTAGCGGACACAATGAGCAGTTCTTC
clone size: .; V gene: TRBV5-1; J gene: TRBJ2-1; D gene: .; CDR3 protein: CASSPGHANNEQFF; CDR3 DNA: TGCGCCAGCAGCCCTGGACATGCAAACAATGAGCAGTTCTTC
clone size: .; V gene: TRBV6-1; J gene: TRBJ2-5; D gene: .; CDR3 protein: CARGPGNPGTETQYF; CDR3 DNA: TGTGCCAGGGGCCCCGGGAACCCTGGCACAGAGACCCAGTACTTC